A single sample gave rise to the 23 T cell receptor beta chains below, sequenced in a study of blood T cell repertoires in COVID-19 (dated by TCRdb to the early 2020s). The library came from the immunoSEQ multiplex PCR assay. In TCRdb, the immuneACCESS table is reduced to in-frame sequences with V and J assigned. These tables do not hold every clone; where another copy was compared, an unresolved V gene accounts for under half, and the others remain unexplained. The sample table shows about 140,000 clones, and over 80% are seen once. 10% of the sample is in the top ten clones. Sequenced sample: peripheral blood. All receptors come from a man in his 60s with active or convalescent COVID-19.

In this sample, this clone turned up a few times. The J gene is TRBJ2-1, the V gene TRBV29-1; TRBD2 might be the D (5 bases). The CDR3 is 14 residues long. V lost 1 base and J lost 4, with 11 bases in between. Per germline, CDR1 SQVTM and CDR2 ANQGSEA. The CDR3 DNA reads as TGCAGCGTTGAAGGTGGGAGTCGGTACAATGAGCAGTTCTTC. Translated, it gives CSVEGGSRYNEQFF.

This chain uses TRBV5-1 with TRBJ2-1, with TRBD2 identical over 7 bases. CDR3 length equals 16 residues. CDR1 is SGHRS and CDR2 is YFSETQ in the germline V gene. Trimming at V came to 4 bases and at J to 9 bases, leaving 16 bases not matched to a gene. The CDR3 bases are TGCGCCAGCAGCACTTCGAGGGGCGGCCGCGGGGGTGAGCAGTTCTTC. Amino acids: CASSTSRGGRGGEQFF. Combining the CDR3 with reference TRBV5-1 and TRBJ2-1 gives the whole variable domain KAGVTQTPRYLIKTRGQQVTLSCSPISGHRSVSWYQQTPGQGLQFLFEYFSETQRNKGNFPGRFSGRQFSNSRSEMNVSTLELGDSALYLCASSTSRGGRGGEQFFGPGTRLTVL.

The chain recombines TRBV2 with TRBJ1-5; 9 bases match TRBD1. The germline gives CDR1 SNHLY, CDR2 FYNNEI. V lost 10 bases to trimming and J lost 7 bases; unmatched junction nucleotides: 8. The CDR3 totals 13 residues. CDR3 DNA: TGTGCCATCCGTACAGGGGGCCGGCAGCCCCAGCATTTT. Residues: CAIRTGGRQPQHF.

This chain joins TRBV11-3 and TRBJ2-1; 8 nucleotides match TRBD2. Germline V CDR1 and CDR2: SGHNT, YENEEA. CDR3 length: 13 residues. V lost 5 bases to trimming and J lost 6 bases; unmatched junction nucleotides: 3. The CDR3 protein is CASSAGTSNEQFF. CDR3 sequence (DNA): TGTGCCAGCAGCGCCGGGACTAGCAATGAGCAGTTCTTC.

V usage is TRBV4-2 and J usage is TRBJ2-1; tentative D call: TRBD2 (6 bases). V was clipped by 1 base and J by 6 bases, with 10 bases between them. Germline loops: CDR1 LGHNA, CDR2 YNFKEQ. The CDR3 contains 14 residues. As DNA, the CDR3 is TGTGCCAGCAGCCAAGGTAATAGCGGCAATGAGCAGTTCTTC. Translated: CASSQGNSGNEQFF.

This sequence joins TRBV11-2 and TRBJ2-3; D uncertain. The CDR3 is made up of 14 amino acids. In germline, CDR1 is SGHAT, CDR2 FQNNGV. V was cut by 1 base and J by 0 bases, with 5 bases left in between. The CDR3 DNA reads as TGTGCCAGCAGCTTAGCTGTAAGCACAGATACGCAGTATTTT. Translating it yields CASSLAVSTDTQYF.

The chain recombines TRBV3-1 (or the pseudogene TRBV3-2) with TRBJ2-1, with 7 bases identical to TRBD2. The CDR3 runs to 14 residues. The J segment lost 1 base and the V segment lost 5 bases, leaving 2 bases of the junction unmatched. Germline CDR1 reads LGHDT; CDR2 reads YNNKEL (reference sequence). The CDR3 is CASSNGGSYNEQFF. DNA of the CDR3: TGTGCCAGCAGCAACGGGGGGTCCTACAATGAGCAGTTCTTC.

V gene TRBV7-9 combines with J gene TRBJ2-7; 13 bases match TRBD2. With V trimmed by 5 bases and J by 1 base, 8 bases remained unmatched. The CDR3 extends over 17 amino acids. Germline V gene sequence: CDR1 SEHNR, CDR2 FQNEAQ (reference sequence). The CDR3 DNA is TGTGCCAGCAGCCCCCGGACTAGCGGGAGATTTTCCTACGAGCAGTACTTC. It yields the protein CASSPRTSGRFSYEQYF. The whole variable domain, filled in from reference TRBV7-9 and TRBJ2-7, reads DTGVSQNPRHKITKRGQNVTFRCDPISEHNRLYWYRQTLGQGPEFLTYFQNEAQLEKSRLLSDRFSAERPKGSFSTLEIQRTEQGDSAMYLCASSPRTSGRFSYEQYFGPGTRLTVT.

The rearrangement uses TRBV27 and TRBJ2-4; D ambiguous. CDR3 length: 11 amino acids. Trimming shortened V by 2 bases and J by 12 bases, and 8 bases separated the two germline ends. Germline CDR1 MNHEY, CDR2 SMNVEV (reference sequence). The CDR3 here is CASSLARNQYF. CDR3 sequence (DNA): TGTGCCAGCAGTTTAGCCAGGAATCAGTACTTC.

The CDR3 here is CASSPPNAGKMNTEAFF. CDR3 nucleotide sequence: TGTGCCAGCTCACCACCGAATGCAGGGAAAATGAACACTGAAGCTTTCTTT. The chain recombines TRBV18 with TRBJ1-1; TRBD1 might be the D (5 bases). The germline CDR1 and CDR2 sequences are KGHSH and LQKENI. This CDR3 region has 17 residues. Trimming removed 0 bases at V and 0 bases at J, with 14 bases between.

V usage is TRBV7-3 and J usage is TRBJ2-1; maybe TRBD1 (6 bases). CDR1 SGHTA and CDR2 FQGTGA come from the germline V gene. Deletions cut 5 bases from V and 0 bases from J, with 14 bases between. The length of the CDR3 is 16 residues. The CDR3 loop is CASSRIQGSSYNEQFF. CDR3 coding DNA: TGTGCCAGCAGCCGCATACAGGGAAGCTCCTACAATGAGCAGTTCTTC.

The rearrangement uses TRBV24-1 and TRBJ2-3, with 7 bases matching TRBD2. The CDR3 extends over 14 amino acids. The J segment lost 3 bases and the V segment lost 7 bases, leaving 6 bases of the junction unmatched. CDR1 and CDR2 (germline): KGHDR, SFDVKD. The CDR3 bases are TGTGCCACCAGCTCTAGCGGCCTTACAGATACGCAGTATTTT. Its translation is CATSSSGLTDTQYF.

This chain's CDR3 is CASSSRLAGETQYF. The CDR3 nucleotides read TGTGCCAGCAGTTCAAGACTAGCGGGGGAGACCCAGTACTTC. The chain carries TRBV6-1 and TRBJ2-5; 11 bases map to TRBD2. The J segment lost 5 bases and the V segment lost 5 bases, leaving 4 bases of the junction unmatched. Germline V CDR1 and CDR2: MNHNS, SASEGT. This CDR3 spans 14 amino acids.

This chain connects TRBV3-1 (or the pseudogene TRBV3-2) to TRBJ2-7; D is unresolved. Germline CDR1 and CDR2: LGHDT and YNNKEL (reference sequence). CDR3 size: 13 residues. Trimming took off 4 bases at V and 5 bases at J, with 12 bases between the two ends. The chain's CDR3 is CASSPHGLNEQYF. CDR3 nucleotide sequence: TGTGCCAGCAGCCCTCATGGGCTTAACGAGCAGTACTTC.

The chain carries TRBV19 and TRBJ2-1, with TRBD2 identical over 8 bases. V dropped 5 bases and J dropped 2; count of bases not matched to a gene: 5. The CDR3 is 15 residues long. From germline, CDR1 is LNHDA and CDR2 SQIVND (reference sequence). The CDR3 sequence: CASSWAGGTYNEQFF. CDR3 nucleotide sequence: TGTGCCAGTAGTTGGGCGGGAGGTACCTACAATGAGCAGTTCTTC.

The CDR3 DNA is TGTGCCAGCAGCCAAGGATCAGCGCTGACAGACCCGATCCCCCTCCACTTT. It is translated as CASSQGSALTDPIPLHF. The chain couples TRBV4-2 to TRBJ1-6, with D perhaps matching TRBD1 (5 bases). The ends were cut back, 1 base at V and 13 bases at J, with 23 bases in the middle. Germline V lookup: CDR1 LGHNA, CDR2 YNFKEQ. This CDR3 comprises 17 residues.

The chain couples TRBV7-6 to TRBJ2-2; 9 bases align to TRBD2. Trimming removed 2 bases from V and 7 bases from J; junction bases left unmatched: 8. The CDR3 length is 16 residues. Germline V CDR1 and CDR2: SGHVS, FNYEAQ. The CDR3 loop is CASSLPLAGAGGELFF. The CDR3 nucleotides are TGTGCCAGCAGCTTACCCTTAGCGGGAGCGGGCGGGGAGCTGTTTTTT.

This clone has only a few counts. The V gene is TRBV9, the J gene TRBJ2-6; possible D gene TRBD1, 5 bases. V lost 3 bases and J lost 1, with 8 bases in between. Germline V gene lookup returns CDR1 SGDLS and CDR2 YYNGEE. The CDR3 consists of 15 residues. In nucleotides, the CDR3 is TGTGCCAGCAGCGCCAGGGATTCTGGGGCCAACGTCCTGACTTTC. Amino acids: CASSARDSGANVLTF. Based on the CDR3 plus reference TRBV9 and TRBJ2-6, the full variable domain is DSGVTQTPKHLITATGQRVTLRCSPRSGDLSVYWYQQSLDQGLQFLIQYYNGEERAKGNILERFSAQQFPDLHSELNLSSLELGDSALYFCASSARDSGANVLTFGAGSRLTVL.

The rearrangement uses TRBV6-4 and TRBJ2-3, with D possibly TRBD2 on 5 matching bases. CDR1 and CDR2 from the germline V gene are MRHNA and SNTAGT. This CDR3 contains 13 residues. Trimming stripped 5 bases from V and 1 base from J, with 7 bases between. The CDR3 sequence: CASSISGTDTQYF. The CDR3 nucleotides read TGTGCCAGCAGTATTAGCGGCACAGATACGCAGTATTTT.

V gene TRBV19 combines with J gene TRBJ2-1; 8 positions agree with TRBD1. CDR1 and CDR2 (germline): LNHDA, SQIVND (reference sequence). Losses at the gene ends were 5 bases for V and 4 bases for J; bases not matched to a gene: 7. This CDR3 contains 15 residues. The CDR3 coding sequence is TGTGCCAGTAGTTCCCCCGGGACAGGATACAATGAGCAGTTCTTC. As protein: CASSSPGTGYNEQFF. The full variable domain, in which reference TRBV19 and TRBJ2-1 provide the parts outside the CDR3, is DGGITQSPKYLFRKEGQNVTLSCEQNLNHDAMYWYRQDPGQGLRLIYYSQIVNDFQKGDIAEGYSVSREKKESFPLTVTSAQKNPTAFYLCASSSPGTGYNEQFFGPGTRLTVL.

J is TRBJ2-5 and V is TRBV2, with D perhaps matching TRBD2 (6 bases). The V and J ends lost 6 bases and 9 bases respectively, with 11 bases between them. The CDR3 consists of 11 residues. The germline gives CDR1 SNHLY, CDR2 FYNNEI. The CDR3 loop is CASRGKRAQYF. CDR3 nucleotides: TGTGCCAGCAGGGGAAAGCGGGCCCAGTACTTC. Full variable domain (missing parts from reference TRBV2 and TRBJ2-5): EPEVTQTPSHQVTQMGQEVILRCVPISNHLYFYWYRQILGQKVEFLVSFYNNEISEKSEIFDDQFSVERPDGSNFTLKIRSTKLEDSAMYFCASRGKRAQYFGPGTRLLVL.

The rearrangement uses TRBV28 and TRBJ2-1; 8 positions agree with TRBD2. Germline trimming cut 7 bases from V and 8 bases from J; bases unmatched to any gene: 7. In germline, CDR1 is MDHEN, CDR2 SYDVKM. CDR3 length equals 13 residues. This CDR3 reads CASNPGGEDEQFF. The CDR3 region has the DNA TGTGCCAGCAACCCGGGGGGGGAAGATGAGCAGTTCTTC.

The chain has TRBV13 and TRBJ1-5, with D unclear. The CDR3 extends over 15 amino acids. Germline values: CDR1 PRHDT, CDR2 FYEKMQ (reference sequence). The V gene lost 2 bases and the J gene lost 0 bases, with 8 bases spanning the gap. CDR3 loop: CASSLSANSNQPQHF. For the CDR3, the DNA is TGTGCCAGCAGCTTATCTGCGAATAGCAATCAGCCCCAGCATTTT.